Listed here is a single T cell receptor beta chain. Its antigen is undetermined. The CDR3 length is 12 residues. Looked up from germline, CDR1 is SGHTS and CDR2 is YDEGEE. V was cut by 4 bases and J by 4 bases, with 9 bases left in between. Generated by immunoSEQ multiplex PCR, the TCRdb table keeps only in-frame clones and is missing some. The sample lists some 170,000 clones, approximately 94% seen once, with roughly 5.5% in the top ten. The data were taken from a study of T cell responses to AZD1222 COVID-19 vaccine. Study-wide results and caveats: Most donors were white British and more were female, and clonal diversity was possibly underestimated. Repertoire sampling occurred only after the peak T cell response. Spike-specific TCR breadth rose after two AZD1222 doses, and depth rose as well. Reports say nearly half of spike-specific TCRs go after unmutated variant regions.

The chain has TRBV5-8 and TRBJ2-7, with D perhaps matching TRBD1 or TRBD2 (5 bases each). The receptor was isolated from an adult who received the AZD1222 COVID-19 vaccine. The sample in question was peripheral blood, obtained 28 days after the second AZD1222 dose. This CDR3 is CASSQWGYEQYF. CDR3 bases: TGTGCCAGCAGCCAATGGGGGTACGAGCAGTACTTC. Variable domain in full (rest from reference TRBV5-8 and TRBJ2-7): EAGVTQSPTHLIKTRGQQATLRCSPISGHTSVYWYQQALGLGLQFLLWYDEGEERNRGNFPPRFSGRQFPNYSSELNVNALELEDSALYLCASSQWGYEQYFGPGTRLTVT.